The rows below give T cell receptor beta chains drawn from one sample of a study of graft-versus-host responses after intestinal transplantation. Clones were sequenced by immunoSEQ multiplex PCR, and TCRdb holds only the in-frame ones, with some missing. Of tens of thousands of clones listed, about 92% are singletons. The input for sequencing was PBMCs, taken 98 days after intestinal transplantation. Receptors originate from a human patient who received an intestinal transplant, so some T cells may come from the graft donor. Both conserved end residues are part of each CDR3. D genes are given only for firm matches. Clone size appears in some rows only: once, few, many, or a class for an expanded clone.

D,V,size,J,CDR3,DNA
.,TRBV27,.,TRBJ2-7,CASRGLEGATSYEQYF,TGTGCCAGCAGGGGTTTAGAGGGAGCGACCTCCTACGAGCAGTACTTC
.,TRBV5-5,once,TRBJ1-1,CASSLPLSDTEAFF,TGTGCCAGCAGCTTGCCCCTCTCTGACACTGAAGCTTTCTTT
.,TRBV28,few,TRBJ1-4,CASPKPNEKLFF,TGTGCCAGCCCGAAACCCAATGAAAAACTGTTTTTT
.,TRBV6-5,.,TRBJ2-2,CASSYYTGELFF,TGTGCCAGCAGTTACTACACCGGGGAGCTGTTTTTT
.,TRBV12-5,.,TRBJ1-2,CASGLVQGISNYGYTF,TGTGCTAGTGGTTTGGTGCAGGGGATTTCTAACTATGGCTACACCTTC
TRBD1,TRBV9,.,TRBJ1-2,CASSVTGGGYTF,TGTGCCAGCAGCGTAACAGGGGGCGGCTACACCTTC
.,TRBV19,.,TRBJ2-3,CASSILPGAAEDTQYF,TGTGCCAGTAGTATTCTCCCTGGGGCGGCCGAGGATACGCAGTATTTT
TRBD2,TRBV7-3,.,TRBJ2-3,CASSLGTSGGTDTQYF,TGTGCCAGCAGCTTAGGGACTAGCGGGGGCACAGATACGCAGTATTTT
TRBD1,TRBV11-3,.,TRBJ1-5,CASRKEGAGPYSNQPQHF,TGTGCCAGCAGGAAGGAGGGGGCGGGTCCTTATAGCAATCAGCCCCAGCATTTT
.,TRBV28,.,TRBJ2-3,CASSPLGGRDTQYF,TGTGCCAGCAGCCCCCTTGGGGGTCGAGATACGCAGTATTTT
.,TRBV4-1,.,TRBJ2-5,CASSTPRDPGGETQYF,TGCGCCAGCAGCACTCCCCGGGACCCCGGGGGAGAGACCCAGTACTTC
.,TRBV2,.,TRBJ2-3,CASSEHGSGDGDTQYF,TGTGCCAGCAGTGAACATGGTAGCGGTGACGGGGATACGCAGTATTTT
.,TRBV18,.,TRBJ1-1,CASSPNGLEAFF,TGTGCCAGCTCACCAAATGGGCTTGAAGCTTTCTTT
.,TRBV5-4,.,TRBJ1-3,CASSLWGGSGNTIYF,TGTGCCAGCAGCTTGTGGGGGGGCTCCGGAAACACCATATATTTT
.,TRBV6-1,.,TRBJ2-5,CASSDPRTWYQETQYF,TGTGCCAGCAGTGACCCCCGAACCTGGTACCAAGAGACCCAGTACTTC
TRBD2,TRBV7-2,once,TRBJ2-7,CASSFYGGAYEQYF,TGTGCCAGCAGCTTTTACGGGGGGGCCTACGAGCAGTACTTC
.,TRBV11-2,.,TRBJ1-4,CASSEPLNEKLFF,TGTGCCAGCAGTGAGCCGCTAAATGAAAAACTGTTTTTT
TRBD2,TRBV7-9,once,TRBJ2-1,CASSSTPGTSLRNEQFF,TGTGCCAGCAGCTCAACTCCAGGGACTAGTTTAAGGAATGAGCAGTTCTTC
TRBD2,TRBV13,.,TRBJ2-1,CASSRVGFPTSGRNEQFF,TGTGCCAGCAGCCGAGTTGGTTTTCCGACTAGCGGGAGGAACGAGCAGTTCTTC
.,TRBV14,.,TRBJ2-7,CASSQGPKQYF,TGTGCCAGCAGCCAAGGCCCAAAGCAGTACTTC
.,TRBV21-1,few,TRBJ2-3,CASRGAGGCCTDTQYF,TGTGCCAGCAGGGGGGCCGGGGGATGCTGCACAGATACGCAGTATTTT
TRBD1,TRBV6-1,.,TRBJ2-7,CASPGQGASHEQYF,TGTGCCAGCCCTGGACAGGGGGCGAGCCACGAGCAGTACTTC
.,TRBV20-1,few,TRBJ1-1,CSALKETEAFF,TGCAGTGCCCTAAAAGAGACTGAAGCTTTCTTT
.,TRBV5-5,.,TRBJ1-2,CASKGGESGYTF,TGTGCCAGCAAAGGAGGTGAGAGCGGCTACACCTTC
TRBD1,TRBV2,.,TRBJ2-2,CASSLQGMAGGELFF,TGTGCCAGCAGCTTACAGGGGATGGCAGGCGGGGAGCTGTTTTTT
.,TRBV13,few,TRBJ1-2,CASSLGRSANGYTF,TGTGCCAGCAGCTTAGGCCGTAGTGCCAATGGCTACACCTTC
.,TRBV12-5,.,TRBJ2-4,CASGLADFFVAENIQYF,TGTGCTAGTGGTTTGGCGGACTTCTTCGTAGCAGAAAACATTCAGTACTTC
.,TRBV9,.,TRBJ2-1,CASTNAVHNEQFF,TGTGCCAGCACCAACGCGGTCCACAATGAGCAGTTCTTC
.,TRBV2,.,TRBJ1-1,CASTSGRGRGNTEAFF,TGTGCCAGCACGTCGGGCAGGGGAAGGGGGAACACTGAAGCTTTCTTT
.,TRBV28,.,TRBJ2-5,CASSLTTWQGQETQYF,TGTGCCAGCAGTTTAACCACGTGGCAGGGACAAGAGACCCAGTACTTC
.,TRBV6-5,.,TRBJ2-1,CASSGRRDSYNEQFF,TGTGCCAGCAGTGGTAGACGGGACTCCTACAATGAGCAGTTCTTC
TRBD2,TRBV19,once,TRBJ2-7,CASRELAGEKHEQYF,TGTGCCAGCCGGGAACTAGCGGGAGAGAAGCACGAGCAGTACTTC
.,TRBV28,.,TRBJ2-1,CASSMVDSYNEQFF,TGTGCCAGCAGTATGGTAGATTCGTACAATGAGCAGTTCTTC